The 9 T cell receptor beta chains below come from one sample, sequenced in a study of control samples from healthy donors and cancer patients. Only in-frame clones appear in the TCRdb table, and some are missing; sequencing was by immunoSEQ multiplex PCR. This sample has some 220,000 clones, with over 90% found just once. Sequencing used blood. Receptor source: a middle-aged man in good health.

CDR3 nucleotide sequence: TGTGCCAGCAGTGTGAACAGGGAGGATCAGCCCCAGCATTTT. Translation gives CASSVNREDQPQHF. J is TRBJ1-5 and V is TRBV2, with D possibly TRBD1 on 6 matching bases. The CDR3 has 14 amino acids. CDR1 is SNHLY, CDR2 FYNNEI, per germline. V lost 4 bases and J lost 5, with 12 bases in between.

The sample holds one count of this clone. The chain uses TRBV6-5 and TRBJ1-1, with 10 nucleotides matching TRBD1. Per the germline V gene, CDR1 is MNHEY and CDR2 is SVGAGI. The CDR3 is 14 amino acids. J lost 5 bases, V lost 8 bases, and 8 bases had no gene match. The CDR3 here is CASDRQGAGTEAFF. The CDR3 bases are TGTGCCAGCGATCGACAGGGGGCAGGGACTGAAGCTTTCTTT.

The CDR3 DNA sequence: TGTGCCAGCAGTTACTCTTTGGGGTATAGCAATCAGCCCCAGCATTTT. This codes for CASSYSLGYSNQPQHF. The chain links TRBV6-2 or TRBV6-3 to TRBJ1-5; D unclear. Looked up from germline, CDR1 is MNHEY and CDR2 is SVGEGT. V was pared by 0 bases and J by 0 bases, with 9 bases between. This CDR3 region has 16 residues.

This rearrangement joins TRBV6-5 to TRBJ1-6; D might be TRBD1 (5 bases). The germline V gene encodes CDR1 MNHEY and CDR2 SVGAGI. The CDR3 has 15 residues. Trimming pared 6 bases from V and 7 bases from J, leaving 16 bases between. The CDR3 region has the DNA TGTGCCAGCAGCAGGGAGTTGGGGGGGAATTCACCCCTCCACTTT. Its translation: CASSRELGGNSPLHF.

The rearrangement links TRBV7-9 to TRBJ2-6, with TRBD2 as a possible D gene (5 bases). Germline V lookup: CDR1 SEHNR, CDR2 FQNEAQ (reference sequence). The ends were cut back, 6 bases at V and 0 bases at J, with 9 bases in the middle. The CDR3 sequence is 15 residues long. The CDR3 DNA reads TGTGCCAGCAGTGAGGGCTCCTCTGGGGCCAACGTCCTGACTTTC. This codes for CASSEGSSGANVLTF. Full variable domain (missing parts from reference TRBV7-9 and TRBJ2-6): DTGVSQNPRHKITKRGQNVTFRCDPISEHNRLYWYRQTLGQGPEFLTYFQNEAQLEKSRLLSDRFSAERPKGSFSTLEIQRTEQGDSAMYLCASSEGSSGANVLTFGAGSRLTVL.

The J gene is TRBJ2-5, the V gene TRBV6-6, with TRBD1 matching over 9 bases. The CDR3 contains 15 residues. V shed 5 bases, J shed 0 bases, and the junction held 4 bases outside the gene matches. CDR1 and CDR2 (germline): MNHNY, SVGAGI (reference sequence). For the CDR3, the DNA is TGTGCCAGCAGTGCCGGGACAGGGAACCAAGAGACCCAGTACTTC. Translated, it gives CASSAGTGNQETQYF.

The gene calls are TRBV29-1 and TRBJ1-4, with TRBD1 matching 8 bases. The CDR3 length is 12 residues. Germline CDR1 is SQVTM and CDR2 is ANQGSEA. Losses at the gene ends were 7 bases for V and 10 bases for J; bases not matched to a gene: 8. CDR3 in DNA: TGCAGCGGGGGACAGGCGGTGGGAAAACTGTTTTTT. Residues: CSGGQAVGKLFF.

The genes are TRBV2 and TRBJ2-3, with D possibly TRBD2 on 6 matching bases. The length of the CDR3 is 16 residues. V lost 4 bases and J 0 bases, leaving 14 bases between the germline ends. The germline V gene encodes CDR1 SNHLY and CDR2 FYNNEI. CDR3 coding DNA: TGTGCCAGCAGTGTTTTGATAGCGGCTAGCACAGATACGCAGTATTTT. Translated: CASSVLIAASTDTQYF.

The chain links TRBV19 to TRBJ1-1, with 9 bases fitting TRBD1. J gave up 0 bases and V 5 bases, and 4 bases lay outside the gene matches. Germline CDR1 reads LNHDA; CDR2 reads SQIVND (reference sequence). This CDR3 spans 15 amino acids. CDR3 region: CASSARQGVNTEAFF. CDR3 nucleotides: TGTGCCAGTAGTGCCCGACAGGGGGTGAACACTGAAGCTTTCTTT. Full variable domain (outside the CDR3, taken from reference TRBV19 and TRBJ1-1): DGGITQSPKYLFRKEGQNVTLSCEQNLNHDAMYWYRQDPGQGLRLIYYSQIVNDFQKGDIAEGYSVSREKKESFPLTVTSAQKNPTAFYLCASSARQGVNTEAFFGQGTRLTVV.